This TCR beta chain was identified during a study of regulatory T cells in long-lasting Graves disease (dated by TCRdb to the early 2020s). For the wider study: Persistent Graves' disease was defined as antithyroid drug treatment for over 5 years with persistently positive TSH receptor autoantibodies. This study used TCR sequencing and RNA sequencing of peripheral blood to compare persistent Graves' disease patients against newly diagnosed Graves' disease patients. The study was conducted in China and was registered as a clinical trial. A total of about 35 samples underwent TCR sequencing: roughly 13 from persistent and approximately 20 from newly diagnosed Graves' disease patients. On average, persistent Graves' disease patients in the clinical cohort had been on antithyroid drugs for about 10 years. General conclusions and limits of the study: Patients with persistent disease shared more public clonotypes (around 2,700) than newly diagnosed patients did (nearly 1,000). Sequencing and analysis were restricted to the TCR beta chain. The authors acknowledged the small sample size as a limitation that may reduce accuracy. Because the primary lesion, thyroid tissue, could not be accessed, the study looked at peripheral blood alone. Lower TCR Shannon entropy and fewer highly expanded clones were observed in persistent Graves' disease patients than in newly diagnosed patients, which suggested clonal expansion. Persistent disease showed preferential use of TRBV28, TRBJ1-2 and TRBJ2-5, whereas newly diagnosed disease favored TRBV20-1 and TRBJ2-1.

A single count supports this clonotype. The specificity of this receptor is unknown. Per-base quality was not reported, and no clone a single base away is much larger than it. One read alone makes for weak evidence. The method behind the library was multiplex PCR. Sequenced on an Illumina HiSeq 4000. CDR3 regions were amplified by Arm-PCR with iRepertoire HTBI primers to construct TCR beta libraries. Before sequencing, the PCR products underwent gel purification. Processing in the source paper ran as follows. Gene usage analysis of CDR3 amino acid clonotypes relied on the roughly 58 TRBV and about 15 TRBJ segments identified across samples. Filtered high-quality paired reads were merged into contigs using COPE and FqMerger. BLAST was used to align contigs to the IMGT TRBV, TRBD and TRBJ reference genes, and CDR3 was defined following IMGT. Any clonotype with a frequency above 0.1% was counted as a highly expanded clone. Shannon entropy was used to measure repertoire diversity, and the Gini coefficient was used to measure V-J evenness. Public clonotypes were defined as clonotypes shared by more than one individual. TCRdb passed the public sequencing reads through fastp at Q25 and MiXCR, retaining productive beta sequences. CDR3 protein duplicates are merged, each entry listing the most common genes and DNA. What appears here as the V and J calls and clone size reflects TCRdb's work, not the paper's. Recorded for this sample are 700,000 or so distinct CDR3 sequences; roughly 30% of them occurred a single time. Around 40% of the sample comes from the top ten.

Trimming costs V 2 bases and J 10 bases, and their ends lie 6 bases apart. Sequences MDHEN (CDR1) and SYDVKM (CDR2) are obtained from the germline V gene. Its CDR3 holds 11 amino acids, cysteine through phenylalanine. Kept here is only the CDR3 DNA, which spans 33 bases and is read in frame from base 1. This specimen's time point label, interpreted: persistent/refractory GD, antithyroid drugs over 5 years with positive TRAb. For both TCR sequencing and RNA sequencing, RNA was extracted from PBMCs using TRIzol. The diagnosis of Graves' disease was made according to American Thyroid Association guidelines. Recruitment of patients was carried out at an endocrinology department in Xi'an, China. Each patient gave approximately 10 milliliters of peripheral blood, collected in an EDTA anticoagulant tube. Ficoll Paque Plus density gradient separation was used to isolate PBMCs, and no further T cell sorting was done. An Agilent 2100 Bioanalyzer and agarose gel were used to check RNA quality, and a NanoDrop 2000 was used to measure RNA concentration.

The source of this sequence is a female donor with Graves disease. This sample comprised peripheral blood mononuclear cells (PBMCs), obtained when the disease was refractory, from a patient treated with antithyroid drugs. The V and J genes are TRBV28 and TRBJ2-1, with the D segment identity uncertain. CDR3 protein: CASSLGIEQFF. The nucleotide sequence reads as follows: TGTGCCAGCAGTTTAGGGATCGAGCAGTTCTTC.